This paragraph reports one T cell receptor (beta chain). This sample stems from a study of blood T cell repertoires in COVID-19. Study-wide background: The study drew acute and convalescent COVID-19 samples from the United States, Italy and Spain. The cDNA or gDNA used as material had been derived from T cells, B-cell-depleted T cells, or PBMCs.

V lost 5 bases to trimming and J lost 7 bases, with 17 bases between them. In germline, CDR1 is SNHLY, CDR2 FYNNEI. The CDR3 totals 15 residues. Source study methods: For nucleated cells, counts were estimated from reference gene primer amplification. Clones were sequenced by immunoSEQ multiplex PCR, and TCRdb holds only the in-frame ones, with some missing. The D gene and trimming were derived from the DNA, and the V and J assignments and clone size from that table. The data hold under 35,000 clones, with about 90% observed a single time. The gene calls are TRBV2 and TRBJ2-2; D is possibly TRBD1 (6 bases). Sequencing was done on a sample of peripheral blood. The clonotype comes from a human donor with active COVID-19. The donor label of this sample is uncertain. CDR3 amino acids: CASSKNTGLIGELFF. Written as DNA, the CDR3 is TGTGCCAGCAGTAAAAATACAGGGTTGATCGGGGAGCTGTTTTTT.